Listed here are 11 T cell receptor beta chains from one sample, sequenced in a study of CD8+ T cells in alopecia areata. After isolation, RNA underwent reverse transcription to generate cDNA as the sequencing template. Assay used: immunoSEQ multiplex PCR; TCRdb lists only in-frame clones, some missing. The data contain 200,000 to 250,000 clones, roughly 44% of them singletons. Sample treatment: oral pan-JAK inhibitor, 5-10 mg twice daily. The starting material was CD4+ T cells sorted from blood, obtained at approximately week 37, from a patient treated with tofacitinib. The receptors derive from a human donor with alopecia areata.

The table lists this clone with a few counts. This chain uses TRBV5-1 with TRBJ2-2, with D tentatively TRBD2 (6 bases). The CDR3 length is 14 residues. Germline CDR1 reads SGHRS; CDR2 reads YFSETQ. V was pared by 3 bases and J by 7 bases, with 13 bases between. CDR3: CASSSSSEGGELFF. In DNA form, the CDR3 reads TGCGCCAGCAGCTCTTCTAGCGAGGGCGGGGAGCTGTTTTTT.

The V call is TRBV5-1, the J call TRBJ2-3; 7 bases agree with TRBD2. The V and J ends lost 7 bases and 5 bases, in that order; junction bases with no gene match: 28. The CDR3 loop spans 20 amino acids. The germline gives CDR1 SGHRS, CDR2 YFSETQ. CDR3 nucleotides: TGCGCCAGCCGATTCCTCCCTCGTCCCCTAGCGGCCCACGTCAGAGATACGCAGTATTTT. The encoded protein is CASRFLPRPLAAHVRDTQYF.

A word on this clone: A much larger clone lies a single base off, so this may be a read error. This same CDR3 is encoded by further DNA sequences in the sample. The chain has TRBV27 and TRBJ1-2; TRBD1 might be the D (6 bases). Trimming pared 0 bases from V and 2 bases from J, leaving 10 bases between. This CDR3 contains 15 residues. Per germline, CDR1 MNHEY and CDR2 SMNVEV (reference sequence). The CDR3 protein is CASSLSPRGNYGYTF. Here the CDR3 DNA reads TGTGCCAGCAGTTTATCCCCTAGGGGGAACTATGGCTACACCTTC.

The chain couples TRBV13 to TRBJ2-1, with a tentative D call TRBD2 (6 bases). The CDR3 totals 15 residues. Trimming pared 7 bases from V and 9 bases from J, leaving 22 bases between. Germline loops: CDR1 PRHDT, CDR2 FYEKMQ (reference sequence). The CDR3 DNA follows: TGTGCCAGCAACGGGAGACTCGAAGGCTTCACTGAGCAGTTCTTC. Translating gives CASNGRLEGFTEQFF.

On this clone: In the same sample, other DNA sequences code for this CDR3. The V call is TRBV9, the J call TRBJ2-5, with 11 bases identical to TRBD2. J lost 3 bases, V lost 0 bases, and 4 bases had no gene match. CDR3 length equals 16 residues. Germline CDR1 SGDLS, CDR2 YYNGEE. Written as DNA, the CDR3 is TGTGCCAGCAGCGTAGGGCTAGCGGGAGGAGAAGAGACCCAGTACTTC. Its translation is CASSVGLAGGEETQYF.

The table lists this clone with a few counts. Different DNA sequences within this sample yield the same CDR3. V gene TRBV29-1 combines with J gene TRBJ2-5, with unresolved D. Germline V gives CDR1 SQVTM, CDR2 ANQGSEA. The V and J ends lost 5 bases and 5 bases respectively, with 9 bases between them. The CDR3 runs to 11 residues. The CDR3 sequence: CSVLGGETQYF. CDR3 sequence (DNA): TGCAGCGTTCTCGGTGGGGAGACCCAGTACTTC.

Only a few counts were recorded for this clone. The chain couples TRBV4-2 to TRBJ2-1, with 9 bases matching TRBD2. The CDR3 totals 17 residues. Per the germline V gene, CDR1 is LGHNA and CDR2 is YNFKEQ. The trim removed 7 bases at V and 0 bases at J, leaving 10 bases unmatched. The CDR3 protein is CASNVEGSGSSYNEQFF. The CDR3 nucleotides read TGTGCCAGCAACGTAGAGGGTAGCGGGAGCTCCTACAATGAGCAGTTCTTC.

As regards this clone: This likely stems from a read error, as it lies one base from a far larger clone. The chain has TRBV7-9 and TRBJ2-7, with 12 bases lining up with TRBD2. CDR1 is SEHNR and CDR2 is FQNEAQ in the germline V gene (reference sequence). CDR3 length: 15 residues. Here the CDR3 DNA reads TGCGTCACCTCGACTAGCGGGAGCAGGAGGAATGAGCAGTACTTC. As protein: CVTSTSGSRRNEQYF.

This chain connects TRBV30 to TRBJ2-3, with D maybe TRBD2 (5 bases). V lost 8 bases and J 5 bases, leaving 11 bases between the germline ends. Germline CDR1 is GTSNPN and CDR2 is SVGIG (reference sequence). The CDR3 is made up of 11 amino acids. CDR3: CAATRGDTQYF. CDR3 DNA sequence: TGTGCCGCAACACGGGGAGATACGCAGTATTTT.

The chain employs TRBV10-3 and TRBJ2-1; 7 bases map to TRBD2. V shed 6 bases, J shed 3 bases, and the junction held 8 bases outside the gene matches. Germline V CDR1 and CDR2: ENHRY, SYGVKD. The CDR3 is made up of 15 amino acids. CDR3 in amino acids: CAIRGRLADYNEQFF. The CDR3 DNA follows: TGTGCCATCAGGGGGAGGCTAGCGGACTACAATGAGCAGTTCTTC.

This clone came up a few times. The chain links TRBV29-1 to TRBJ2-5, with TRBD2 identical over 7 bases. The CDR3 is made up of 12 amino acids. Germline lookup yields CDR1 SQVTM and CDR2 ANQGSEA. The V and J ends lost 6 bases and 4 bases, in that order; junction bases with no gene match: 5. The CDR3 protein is CSVRSGGETQYF. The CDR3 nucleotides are TGCAGCGTCAGATCGGGGGGAGAGACCCAGTACTTC.